The TCR beta chain described here comes from a study of control samples from healthy donors and cancer patients. This clone was counted a single time. CDR3 length: 16 amino acids. V was clipped by 0 bases and J by 2 bases, with 14 bases between them. Germline V gene data show CDR1 as LGHDT and CDR2 as YNNKEL (reference sequence). The table came from immunoSEQ multiplex PCR; TCRdb's copy has only in-frame clones and leaves some out. The table includes about 140,000 clones, about 89% detected once. The sequenced material came from blood. The chain links TRBV3-1 (or the pseudogene TRBV3-2) to TRBJ2-7; a possible D gene is TRBD1 (6 bases). The receptor comes from a man aged 18 to 30 in good health. CDR3 protein: CASSQEGSRGTYEQYF. The DNA of the CDR3 is TGTGCCAGCAGCCAAGAAGGTTCCAGGGGAACCTACGAGCAGTACTTC.